The 25 T cell receptor beta chains below come from one sample, sequenced in a study of blood T cell repertoires in COVID-19. Repertoires were generated with immunoSEQ multiplex PCR, while TCRdb's copy carries only in-frame clones and drops some. The sample records 150,000 to 200,000 clones, approximately 87% being singletons. The sequencing input was peripheral blood. The receptors were sampled from a woman aged 55-69 years with COVID-19, enrolled during active disease.

This chain connects TRBV5-1 to TRBJ2-7; 11 nucleotides match TRBD2. This CDR3 is built from 13 residues. The germline V gene encodes CDR1 SGHRS and CDR2 YFSETQ. The V and J ends lost 7 bases and 4 bases, in that order; junction bases with no gene match: 4. The DNA for the CDR3 is TGCGCCAGCTACATAGCGGGAGGGTACGAGCAGTACTTC. It is translated as CASYIAGGYEQYF.

This clone was seen a few times. J is TRBJ2-7 and V is TRBV9, with D tentatively TRBD2 (6 bases). CDR1 SGDLS and CDR2 YYNGEE come from the germline V gene. The CDR3 sequence is 15 residues long. Trimming took off 0 bases at V and 0 bases at J, with 10 bases between the two ends. The CDR3 nucleotides are TGTGCCAGCAGCGTAGGGGGGGACTTCTCCTACGAGCAGTACTTC. Translated, it gives CASSVGGDFSYEQYF.

V is TRBV5-4 and J is TRBJ2-6; tentatively, D is TRBD1 (6 bases). The CDR3 runs to 17 residues. Trimming cost V 4 bases and J 1 base, with 15 bases left between them. Germline CDR1 SGHNT, CDR2 YYREEE (reference sequence). The CDR3 bases are TGTGCCAGCAGCCTACCGTTCAGGGGATCTGGGGCCAACGTCCTGACTTTC. Residues: CASSLPFRGSGANVLTF.

The rearrangement links TRBV7-2 to TRBJ1-1; TRBD1 aligns across 7 bases. This CDR3 has 15 amino acids. Trimming at V came to 2 bases and at J to 2 bases, leaving 5 bases not matched to a gene. CDR1 is SGHTA, CDR2 FQGNSA, per germline. The CDR3 nucleotides read TGTGCCAGCAGCTTAATGGGACAGACCAACACTGAAGCTTTCTTT. Its translation: CASSLMGQTNTEAFF.

CDR3 protein: CASSLSSGLAGSEQYF. In DNA form, the CDR3 reads TGTGCCAGCAGCTTGTCCTCAGGACTAGCGGGAAGCGAGCAGTACTTC. This chain connects TRBV5-6 to TRBJ2-7, with 12 nucleotides matching TRBD2. V trimming: 1 base; J trimming: 6 bases; junction bases outside the gene matches: 8. This CDR3 comprises 16 residues. Germline loops: CDR1 SGHDT, CDR2 YYEEEE.

This chain links TRBV2 with TRBJ2-7; no clear D. Trimming removed 7 bases at V and 8 bases at J, with 15 bases between. In germline, CDR1 is SNHLY, CDR2 FYNNEI. This CDR3 is built from 12 residues. As DNA, the CDR3 is TGTGCCAGCACCCTCCTCAAGAGGAAGCAGTACTTC. Protein product: CASTLLKRKQYF.

This rearrangement joins TRBV2 to TRBJ2-1; 13 bases line up with TRBD2. The germline gives CDR1 SNHLY, CDR2 FYNNEI. The CDR3 spans 15 residues. Trimming cost V 6 bases and J 10 bases; bases outside gene matches: 9. The CDR3 spells CASSLLAGGPGEQFF. The CDR3, as DNA: TGTGCCAGCAGCCTACTAGCGGGAGGGCCAGGAGAGCAGTTCTTC.

The CDR3 region has the DNA TGTGCCAGCAGCTTCCGGGACAGGGCATCACCCCTCCACTTT. Translating it yields CASSFRDRASPLHF. This sequence joins TRBV7-2 and TRBJ1-6, with 9 bases matching TRBD1. Trimming at V came to 3 bases and at J to 10 bases, leaving 4 bases not matched to a gene. Germline loops: CDR1 SGHTA, CDR2 FQGNSA. This CDR3 region has 14 residues.

V is TRBV10-1 and J is TRBJ1-1; TRBD1 matches at 7 bases. Germline V gives CDR1 WNHNN, CDR2 SYGVQD (reference sequence). This CDR3 is built from 14 residues. V gave up 5 bases and J gave up 1 base; unmatched junction bases: 4. The CDR3 DNA reads as TGCGCCAGCAGTCGGGGGACAGCGAACACTGAAGCTTTCTTT. This gives the protein CASSRGTANTEAFF.

The V call is TRBV7-2, the J call TRBJ2-1; TRBD2 matches at 9 bases. With 3 bases clipped from V and 4 bases from J, the junction kept 4 bases outside the gene matches. Germline CDR1 reads SGHTA; CDR2 reads FQGNSA. The CDR3 contains 15 residues. In nucleotides, the CDR3 is TGTGCCAGCAGCTTGGCTAGCGGGGCTTACAATGAGCAGTTCTTC. It yields the protein CASSLASGAYNEQFF.

The chain recombines TRBV5-4 with TRBJ2-7, with 8 nucleotides matching TRBD1. Germline V gene lookup returns CDR1 SGHNT and CDR2 YYREEE (reference sequence). The V and J ends lost 5 bases and 0 bases, in that order; junction bases with no gene match: 7. The CDR3 is 15 amino acids. The chain's CDR3 is CASSYPGQVSYEQYF. As DNA, the CDR3 is TGTGCCAGCAGTTATCCGGGACAGGTCTCCTACGAGCAGTACTTC.

The chain employs TRBV9 and TRBJ1-5, with D unclear. This CDR3 has 13 residues. The V end lost 3 bases, the J end lost 4 bases, and 8 bases lay between the germline ends. Germline V gene lookup returns CDR1 SGDLS and CDR2 YYNGEE. CDR3: CASSGADNQPQHF. The CDR3 nucleotides are TGTGCCAGCAGCGGCGCCGATAATCAGCCCCAGCATTTT.

The chain recombines TRBV7-8 with TRBJ2-7; 10 positions match TRBD2. This CDR3 comprises 15 residues. The germline gives CDR1 SGHVS, CDR2 FQNEAQ. The V and J ends lost 1 base and 3 bases, in that order; junction bases with no gene match: 3. CDR3: CASSLEASGSYEQYF. CDR3 bases: TGTGCCAGCAGCTTAGAGGCTAGCGGGAGCTACGAGCAGTACTTC.

The V call is TRBV19, the J call TRBJ1-2; possible D gene TRBD1, 6 bases. V was pared by 5 bases and J by 3 bases, with 13 bases between. The CDR3 consists of 14 residues. Germline V gene sequence: CDR1 LNHDA, CDR2 SQIVND (reference sequence). The CDR3 bases are TGTGCCAGTAGTCCTAGTGGGGGCGACTATGGCTACACCTTC. It codes for CASSPSGGDYGYTF.

The chain couples TRBV28 to TRBJ1-1, with 9 bases fitting TRBD1. The CDR3 spans 14 residues. CDR1 is MDHEN and CDR2 is SYDVKM in the germline V gene. The junction had 4 bases not matched to a gene; V was cut back by 7 bases and J by 1 base. The DNA for the CDR3 is TGTGCCAGCATTCCGGGACAGGGGAACACTGAAGCTTTCTTT. Its protein product is CASIPGQGNTEAFF.

V and J are TRBV7-9 and TRBJ1-2; D remains ambiguous. V was trimmed by 2 bases and J by 5 bases, leaving 9 bases between them. The CDR3 loop spans 13 amino acids. Germline CDR1 reads SEHNR; CDR2 reads FQNEAQ (reference sequence). The CDR3 DNA reads TGTGCCAGCAGCTTACTCCCGTCGTATGGCTACACCTTC. Translating it yields CASSLLPSYGYTF. The variable domain in full, completed from reference TRBV7-9 and TRBJ1-2, reads DTGVSQNPRHKITKRGQNVTFRCDPISEHNRLYWYRQTLGQGPEFLTYFQNEAQLEKSRLLSDRFSAERPKGSFSTLEIQRTEQGDSAMYLCASSLLPSYGYTFGSGTRLTVV.

This chain uses TRBV7-9 with TRBJ1-6, with D hard to call. From germline, CDR1 is SEHNR and CDR2 FQNEAQ (reference sequence). The CDR3 is made up of 14 amino acids. Trimming took 5 bases from V and 5 from J, leaving 10 bases between them. The CDR3 loop reads CASSVGGHNSPLHF. CDR3 bases: TGTGCCAGCAGCGTCGGAGGTCATAATTCACCCCTCCACTTT.

The genes are TRBV15 and TRBJ2-7; TRBD2 might be the D (5 bases). The CDR3 totals 15 residues. CDR1 LNHNV and CDR2 YYDKDF come from the germline V gene (reference sequence). Trimming pared 0 bases from V and 3 bases from J, leaving 12 bases between. The CDR3 spells CATSRDRPGFYEQYF. CDR3 DNA: TGTGCCACCAGCAGAGATCGCCCGGGATTCTACGAGCAGTACTTC.

The rearrangement joins TRBV5-4 to TRBJ2-1, with 7 positions matching TRBD2. CDR3 length: 15 residues. The junction had 4 bases not matched to a gene; V was cut back by 3 bases and J by 1 base. The germline V gene encodes CDR1 SGHNT and CDR2 YYREEE (reference sequence). The CDR3 DNA follows: TGTGCCAGCAGCTCCCCTAGCGGATCCTACAATGAGCAGTTCTTC. This gives the protein CASSSPSGSYNEQFF. Full variable domain (rest looked up from reference TRBV5-4 and TRBJ2-1): ETGVTQSPTHLIKTRGQQVTLRCSSQSGHNTVSWYQQALGQGPQFIFQYYREEENGRGNFPPRFSGLQFPNYSSELNVNALELDDSALYLCASSSPSGSYNEQFFGPGTRLTVL.

The rearrangement uses TRBV5-1 and TRBJ2-3; D possibly corresponds to TRBD2 (5 bases). This CDR3 is 14 amino acids long. V lost 5 bases to trimming and J lost 4 bases, with 14 bases between them. Germline V CDR1 and CDR2: SGHRS, YFSETQ. CDR3 loop: CASRTLEGADTQYF. The DNA of the CDR3 is TGCGCCAGCAGGACTTTAGAGGGTGCAGATACGCAGTATTTT.

The chain employs TRBV19 and TRBJ2-7, with 8 bases identical to TRBD2. This CDR3 is 19 amino acids long. In germline, CDR1 is LNHDA, CDR2 SQIVND (reference sequence). V was clipped by 4 bases and J by 0 bases; unmatched bases: 17. The CDR3 region is CASSTKHPGSSGYSYEQYF. For the CDR3, the DNA is TGTGCCAGTAGTACAAAACACCCTGGCTCTAGCGGGTACTCCTACGAGCAGTACTTC.

The chain recombines TRBV9 with TRBJ2-1; 12 bases fit TRBD2. Germline CDR1 is SGDLS and CDR2 is YYNGEE. The V and J ends lost 0 bases and 9 bases, in that order; junction bases with no gene match: 4. There are 15 residues in the CDR3. The CDR3 sequence: CASSVGLAGVGEQFF. CDR3 DNA: TGTGCCAGCAGCGTAGGACTAGCGGGAGTCGGTGAGCAGTTCTTC.

The sample holds one count of this clone. Other DNA sequences in the same sample also yield this CDR3. V and J are TRBV9 and TRBJ2-7; 8 bases are shared with TRBD1. Germline CDR1 reads SGDLS; CDR2 reads YYNGEE. This CDR3 is built from 15 residues. Trimming took 0 bases from V and 4 from J; bases not matched to a gene: 6. Written as DNA, the CDR3 is TGTGCCAGCAGCGTAGGAACAGGGGGAAGATACGAGCAGTACTTC. It translates to CASSVGTGGRYEQYF. The full variable domain, its missing parts supplied by reference TRBV9 and TRBJ2-7, is DSGVTQTPKHLITATGQRVTLRCSPRSGDLSVYWYQQSLDQGLQFLIQYYNGEERAKGNILERFSAQQFPDLHSELNLSSLELGDSALYFCASSVGTGGRYEQYFGPGTRLTVT.

The V gene is TRBV6-2 or TRBV6-3, the J gene TRBJ2-7, with 9 bases identical to TRBD2. In germline, CDR1 is MNHEY, CDR2 SVGEGT. The CDR3 extends over 13 amino acids. The V gene end was trimmed by 2 bases and the J gene end by 6 bases; junction bases not matched to a gene: 2. The CDR3: CASSYGLALEQYF. CDR3 in DNA: TGTGCCAGCAGTTACGGACTAGCGCTCGAGCAGTACTTC.

The chain is built from TRBV4-3 and TRBJ2-2; D remains ambiguous. This CDR3 is 16 amino acids long. CDR1 and CDR2 (germline): LGHNA, YSLEER. Trimming removed 2 bases at V and 0 bases at J, with 10 bases between. CDR3 in DNA: TGCGCCAGCAGCCAACTGAGCACCGCGAACACCGGGGAGCTGTTTTTT. Residues: CASSQLSTANTGELFF.